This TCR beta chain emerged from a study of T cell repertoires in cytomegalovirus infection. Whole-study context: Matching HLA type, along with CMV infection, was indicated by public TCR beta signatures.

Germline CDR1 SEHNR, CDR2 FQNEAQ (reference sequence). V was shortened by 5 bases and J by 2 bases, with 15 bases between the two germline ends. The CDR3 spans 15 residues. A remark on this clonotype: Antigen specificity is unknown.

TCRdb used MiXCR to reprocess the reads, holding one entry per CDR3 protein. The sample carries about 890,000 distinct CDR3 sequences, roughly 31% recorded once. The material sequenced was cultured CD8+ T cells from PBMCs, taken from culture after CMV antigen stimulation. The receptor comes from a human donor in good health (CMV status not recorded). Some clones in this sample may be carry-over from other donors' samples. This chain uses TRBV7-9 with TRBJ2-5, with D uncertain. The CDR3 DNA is TGTGCCAGCAGCCCTACGAACAGACTGCAAGAGACCCAGTACTTC. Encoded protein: CASSPTNRLQETQYF.